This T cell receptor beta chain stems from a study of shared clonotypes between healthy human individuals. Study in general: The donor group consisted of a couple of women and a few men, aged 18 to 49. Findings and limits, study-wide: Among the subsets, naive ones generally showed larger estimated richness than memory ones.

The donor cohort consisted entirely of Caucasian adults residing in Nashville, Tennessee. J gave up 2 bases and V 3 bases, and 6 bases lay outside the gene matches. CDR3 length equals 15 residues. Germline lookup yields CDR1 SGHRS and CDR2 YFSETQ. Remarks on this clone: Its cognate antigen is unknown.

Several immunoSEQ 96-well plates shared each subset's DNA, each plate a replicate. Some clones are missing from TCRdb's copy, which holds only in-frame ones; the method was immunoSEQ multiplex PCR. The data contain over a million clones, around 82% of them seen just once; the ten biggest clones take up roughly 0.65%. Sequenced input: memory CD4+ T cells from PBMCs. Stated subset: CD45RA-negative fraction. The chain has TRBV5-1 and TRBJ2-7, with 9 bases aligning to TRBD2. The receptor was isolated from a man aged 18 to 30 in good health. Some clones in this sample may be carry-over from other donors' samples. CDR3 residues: CASSWGGGRAYEQYF. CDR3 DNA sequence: TGCGCCAGCAGCTGGGGCGGCGGGAGGGCCTACGAGCAGTACTTC.